A selection of T cell receptor beta chains follows, all from one sample in a study of beta chain features in type 1 diabetes. The method was immunoSEQ multiplex PCR; TCRdb's version includes in-frame clones alone and lacks a portion of them. The repertoire has over 40,000 clones, approximately 70% of them found once; the top ten carry more than 2%. Sequencing input: Tregs from blood. Source of these receptors: a woman aged 18-30 years with type 1 diabetes. CDR3s include the opening cysteine and the closing phenylalanine or tryptophan. A clone size is listed for some rows: how often the clone was seen (once, few, many), or a class if it is expanded.

TRBV4-2	TRBJ2-4	few	CASSPGTGPFVKNIQYF
TRBV6-1	TRBJ2-4	-	CASSESGGRSIQYF
TRBV4-1	TRBJ2-1	-	CASSQVIAGGPGPRSSYNEQFF
TRBV5-1	TRBJ1-5	-	CASSLAGYQPQHF
TRBV6-6	TRBJ1-5	-	CASHFRDNQPQHF
TRBV10-3	TRBJ1-5	few	CAISPGGLDQPQHF
TRBV7-8	TRBJ2-1	-	CASSFLTGDNEQFF
TRBV28	TRBJ1-5	few	CASSSGGRGNQPQHF
TRBV5-1	TRBJ1-2	-	CASNLGGPYGYTF
TRBV19	TRBJ2-1	-	CASSMAGKSYNEQFF
TRBV5-1	TRBJ2-1	-	CASSSRDSGEQFF
TRBV29-1	TRBJ1-2	-	CSVERGNNYGYTF
TRBV19	TRBJ1-5	-	CASSILSGLGNQPQHF
TRBV7-2	TRBJ1-2	-	CASSGRGIYGYTF
TRBV4-3	TRBJ2-2	-	CASGRTGGPTGELFF
TRBV5-1	TRBJ2-5	few	CASSRQGQVQETQYF
TRBV29-1	TRBJ2-1	-	CSVSGQGNEQFF
TRBV7-8	TRBJ2-5	-	CASSTRDLAGDLRQYF
TRBV28	TRBJ2-5	once	CASSQGQETQYF
TRBV23-1	TRBJ2-5	-	CASSQPRTGEMETQYF
TRBV6-5	TRBJ1-2	once	CASSWDRGRGDYGYTF
TRBV6-6	-	-	CASREVLHPYEQYF
TRBV5-1	TRBJ1-2	few	CASSLEGVNYGYTF
TRBV2	TRBJ1-2	-	CASRVQGYYGYTF
TRBV12-5	TRBJ2-5	-	CASGLTGGGVSQYF
TRBV18	TRBJ1-1	-	CASSPLQGQNTEAFF
TRBV6-6	TRBJ2-5	few	CASRRLGLKQETQYF
TRBV7-9	TRBJ1-2	few	CASSLVGRQALNYGYTF
TRBV5-1	TRBJ2-1	-	CASSGDFLSNEQFF
TRBV30	TRBJ1-4	-	CAWRGGTAELFF
TRBV7-9	TRBJ1-2	-	CASSSPGVRGGYGYTF
TRBV29-1	TRBJ2-7	-	CSVEDPLRGGPCF
TRBV7-2	TRBJ2-6	-	CASCGQPSGANVLTF